This TCR beta chain appears in the sequencing data of a study of blood T cells in healthy people across ages. Study-wide findings and caveats: The donors' CMV status was not determined, possibly confounding changes in expanded clonotypes. Roughly linear age-related decline in beta diversity appeared, significant by age around 42.

Next came a second PCR, run for about 6 to 12 cycles, which used a sample-barcoded 5' primer along with a J-beta primer mix. One entry per CDR3 protein, called by TCRdb with MiXCR from the 5' RACE reads. The table shows over 750,000 distinct CDR3 sequences, with about 25% occurring only once. Only a few counts were recorded for this clonotype. Its antigen is unidentified. V lost 1 base and J 4 bases, leaving 10 bases between the germline ends. The germline V gene encodes CDR1 SGHTA and CDR2 FQGNSA. The CDR3 runs to 14 residues. These data were also reused for a study on T cells of mothers and their children. As that report states: The cDNA synthesis received all extracted RNA, at about 1.5 ug per 15 ul. Pairs that are related and pairs that are unrelated have TCR recombination output shaped similarly by thymic selection.

The sequence was collected from a boy aged 5-17 years in good health. Specimen: blood. This chain links TRBV7-2 with TRBJ1-1; D not certain. CDR3 loop: CASSLEGRGTEAFF. In DNA, the CDR3 is TGTGCCAGCAGCTTAGAAGGGCGAGGCACTGAAGCTTTCTTT. Drawing the rest from reference TRBV7-2 and TRBJ1-1, the complete variable domain is GAGVSQSPSNKVTEKGKDVELRCDPISGHTALYWYRQSLGQGLEFLIYFQGNSAPDKSGLPSDRFSAERTGGSVSTLTIQRTQQEDSAVYLCASSLEGRGTEAFFGQGTRLTVV.